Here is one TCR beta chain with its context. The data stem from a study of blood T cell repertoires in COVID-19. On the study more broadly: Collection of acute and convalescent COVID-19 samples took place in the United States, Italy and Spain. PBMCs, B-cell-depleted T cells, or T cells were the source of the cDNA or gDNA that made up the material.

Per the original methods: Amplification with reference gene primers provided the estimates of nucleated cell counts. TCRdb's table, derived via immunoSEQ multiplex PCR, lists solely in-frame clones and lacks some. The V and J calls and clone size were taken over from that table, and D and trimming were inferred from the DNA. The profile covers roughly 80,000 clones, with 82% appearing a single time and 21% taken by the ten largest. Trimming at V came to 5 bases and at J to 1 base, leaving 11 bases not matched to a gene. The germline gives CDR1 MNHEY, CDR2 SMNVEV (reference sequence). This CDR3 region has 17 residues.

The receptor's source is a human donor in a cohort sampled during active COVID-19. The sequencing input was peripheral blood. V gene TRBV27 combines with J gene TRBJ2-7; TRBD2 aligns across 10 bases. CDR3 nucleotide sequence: TGTGCCAGCAGTACGGCCGGGACTAGCGTTCGGTCCTACGAGCAGTACTTC. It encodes CASSTAGTSVRSYEQYF.